This passage covers 16 T cell receptor beta chains from one sample sequenced in a study of response to subunit inactivated influenza vaccine. TCRdb reprocessed the RT-PCR reads via MiXCR and lists one record per CDR3 protein. The sample contains about 650,000 distinct CDR3 sequences, 15% to 17% of which appear only once. This specimen consisted of PBMCs from blood, obtained about 11 days after vaccination. All receptors come from a man aged 50 or older who received an inactivated influenza vaccine.

This clonotype was recorded a few times. This chain joins TRBV29-1 and TRBJ2-5; D may correspond to TRBD1 or TRBD2 (6 bases each). V was pared by 3 bases and J by 5 bases, with 16 bases between. The germline V gene encodes CDR1 SQVTM and CDR2 ANQGSEA. The CDR3 covers 14 residues. This CDR3 reads CSVDPDRRGETQYF. The DNA of the CDR3 is TGCAGCGTTGACCCCGACAGGAGGGGGGAGACCCAGTACTTC.

At least ten counts were recorded for this clonotype. This chain uses TRBV6-5 with TRBJ2-1; perhaps TRBD2 as D (5 bases). This CDR3 has 14 amino acids. CDR1 is MNHEY, CDR2 SVGAGI, per germline. With 0 bases removed from V and 10 bases from J, the gap between germline ends came to 13 bases. The CDR3 DNA is TGTGCCAGCAGTTACTCGAACGCGGGTCAGGAGCAGTTCTTC. It translates to CASSYSNAGQEQFF.

V is TRBV4-1 and J is TRBJ2-1; TRBD2 agrees at 15 bases. The CDR3 is 16 residues long. Germline V lookup: CDR1 MGHRA, CDR2 YSYEKL. The V segment lost 4 bases and the J segment 16 bases; nucleotides outside the gene matches: 14. CDR3: CASSLGLAGGGMSSFF. The CDR3 coding sequence is TGCGCCAGCAGCCTCGGACTAGCGGGGGGGGGAATGAGCAGTTTCTTC.

Ten or more counts support this clonotype. V usage is TRBV5-1 and J usage is TRBJ2-7; the match to TRBD2 covers 7 bases. This CDR3 spans 15 amino acids. Germline V gives CDR1 SGHRS, CDR2 YFSETQ. V gave up 4 bases and J gave up 2 bases; unmatched junction bases: 9. This CDR3 reads CASSSGTSIAYEQYF. As DNA, the CDR3 is TGCGCCAGCAGCAGCGGGACCTCCATAGCCTACGAGCAGTACTTC.

This clonotype came up a few times. V gene TRBV6-2 or TRBV6-3 combines with J gene TRBJ2-1, with 10 bases that match TRBD1. V lost 2 bases, J lost 7 bases, and 8 bases stayed unmatched. From germline, CDR1 is MNHEY and CDR2 SVGEGT. The CDR3 runs to 16 residues. The CDR3 region has the DNA TGTGCCAGCAGTTACACAGGACAGGGGGTATGGAATGAGCAGTTCTTC. This translates into CASSYTGQGVWNEQFF.

This clonotype was seen at least ten times. The chain combines TRBV7-2 with TRBJ1-1; 9 bases match TRBD1. The CDR3 covers 14 residues. Germline V gene data show CDR1 as SGHTA and CDR2 as FQGNSA. Germline trimming cut 5 bases from V and 8 bases from J; bases unmatched to any gene: 9. Here the CDR3 reads CASSPRTGEGEAFF. For the CDR3, the DNA is TGTGCCAGCAGCCCGCGGACAGGGGAGGGGGAAGCTTTCTTT.

The CDR3 DNA sequence: TGTGCCAGCGGAATAACTACTGGGGGAGCCCAGTACTTC. Its translation is CASGITTGGAQYF. The V and J genes are TRBV6-1 and TRBJ2-5; D may match TRBD1 or TRBD2 (5 bases each). The CDR3 consists of 13 residues. Trimming removed 8 bases from V and 9 bases from J, with 19 bases in between. Germline CDR1 is MNHNS and CDR2 is SASEGT.

This clonotype was seen more than once but under ten times. The chain links TRBV24-1 to TRBJ2-7; TRBD1 agrees at 9 bases. From germline, CDR1 is KGHDR and CDR2 SFDVKD. Trimming took 4 bases from V and 5 from J; bases not matched to a gene: 8. The CDR3 runs to 15 residues. The CDR3 loop is CATSDTGTGSDEQYF. CDR3 DNA: TGTGCCACCAGTGACACCGGGACAGGGTCTGACGAGCAGTACTTC.

The CDR3 loop reads CASSPRQSSTDTQYF. CDR3 DNA: TGTGCCAGCTCACCAAGGCAGAGTAGCACAGATACGCAGTATTTT. V and J are TRBV18 and TRBJ2-3; D gene uncertain. CDR1 KGHSH and CDR2 LQKENI come from the germline V gene. The length of the CDR3 is 15 residues. Trimming removed 2 bases at V and 0 bases at J, with 9 bases between. The complete variable domain, with remaining parts taken from reference TRBV18 and TRBJ2-3, reads NAGVMQNPRHLVRRRGQEARLRCSPMKGHSHVYWYRQLPEEGLKFMVYLQKENIIDESGMPKERFSAEFPKEGPSILRIQQVVRGDSAAYFCASSPRQSSTDTQYFGPGTRLTVL.

This clonotype was observed a few times. CDR3 bases: TGTGCCAGCAGTTACCCTCCGGGGTATGAAAAACTGTTTTTT. Translating gives CASSYPPGYEKLFF. V gene TRBV6-5 combines with J gene TRBJ1-4; D is undetermined. Germline CDR1 reads MNHEY; CDR2 reads SVGAGI. Trimming stripped 2 bases from V and 6 bases from J, with 10 bases between. This CDR3 region has 14 residues.

The CDR3 DNA sequence: TGTGCCACCAGCAGGAGAAGACAGAAGAACACTGAAGCTTTCTTT. Translated: CATSRRRQKNTEAFF. The chain has TRBV15 and TRBJ1-1; D might be TRBD1 (5 bases). This CDR3 has 15 amino acids. Trimming pared 3 bases from V and 1 base from J, leaving 12 bases between. Per germline, CDR1 LNHNV and CDR2 YYDKDF (reference sequence).

Turning to this clonotype: The junction shows a germline mismatch at one end, possibly a read error. The chain recombines TRBV6-5 with TRBJ1-1, with D possibly TRBD1 on 6 matching bases. The CDR3 totals 14 residues. The germline CDR1 and CDR2 sequences are MNHEY and SVGAGI. The CDR3 DNA sequence: TGTGCAAGCAGTTATCAGGGGTTGGACCCTGAAGCTTTCTTT. Translating it yields CASSYQGLDPEAFF.

This clonotype was detected only a few times. This chain joins TRBV28 and TRBJ1-4; the match to TRBD1 covers 9 bases. The CDR3 has 16 residues. Unmatched junction bases numbered 10, after V lost 4 bases and J lost 7 bases. CDR1 is MDHEN, CDR2 SYDVKM, per germline. This CDR3 is CASSSYHRGLGEKLFF. In DNA form, the CDR3 reads TGTGCCAGCAGTTCCTACCACAGGGGGCTGGGTGAAAAACTGTTTTTT. Full variable domain (remainder filled in from reference TRBV28 and TRBJ1-4): DVKVTQSSRYLVKRTGEKVFLECVQDMDHENMFWYRQDPGLGLRLIYFSYDVKMKEKGDIPEGYSVSREKKERFSLILESASTNQTSMYLCASSSYHRGLGEKLFFGSGTQLSVL.

This clonotype has only a few counts. The gene calls are TRBV3-1 and TRBJ2-5; no definite D call. Looked up from germline, CDR1 is LGHDT and CDR2 is YNNKEL (reference sequence). Trimming took off 1 base at V and 3 bases at J, with 15 bases between the two ends. The CDR3 has 16 amino acids. CDR3 coding DNA: TGTGCCAGCAGCCAAGCCCGGACGAGAAGCGAAGAGACCCAGTACTTC. Translation gives CASSQARTRSEETQYF.

This clonotype was seen more than once but under ten times. The chain uses TRBV30 and TRBJ2-2; D may be TRBD1 (5 bases). The germline V gene has CDR1 GTSNPN and CDR2 SVGIG (reference sequence). This CDR3 has 15 amino acids. V shed 2 bases and J shed 3 bases, with 13 bases lying between them. CDR3 sequence: CAWSRAGYYTGELFF. The CDR3 nucleotides read TGTGCCTGGAGTAGGGCAGGGTATTACACCGGGGAGCTGTTTTTT.

This clonotype has a count of ten or more. The chain recombines TRBV5-1 with TRBJ2-1; no firm D call. Germline CDR1 SGHRS, CDR2 YFSETQ. Trimming shortened V by 0 bases and J by 0 bases, and 7 bases separated the two germline ends. CDR3 length: 15 amino acids. The CDR3 region is CASSLGAPSYNEQFF. Written as DNA, the CDR3 is TGCGCCAGCAGCTTGGGTGCCCCCTCCTACAATGAGCAGTTCTTC.